Below, 29 T cell receptor beta chains from the same sample are listed, as sequenced in a study of cytomegalovirus exposure and HLA in healthy donors. PCR employed 60 Vbeta and 13 Jbeta primers. The assay was immunoSEQ multiplex PCR, and TCRdb's table has in-frame clones only and misses some. Of around 100,000 clones in the sample, 79% were seen once. Specimen: PBMCs. These receptor sequences come from a middle-aged woman in good health and CMV-seronegative.

This rearrangement joins TRBV7-2 to TRBJ2-2; possible D gene TRBD2, 6 bases. This CDR3 spans 14 amino acids. Trimming pared 4 bases from V and 4 bases from J, leaving 10 bases between. Germline V gene data show CDR1 as SGHTA and CDR2 as FQGNSA. The CDR3 sequence: CASSSGGGTGELFF. CDR3 nucleotides: TGTGCCAGCAGCTCCGGGGGAGGCACCGGGGAGCTGTTTTTT. Full variable domain (outside the CDR3, taken from reference TRBV7-2 and TRBJ2-2): GAGVSQSPSNKVTEKGKDVELRCDPISGHTALYWYRQSLGQGLEFLIYFQGNSAPDKSGLPSDRFSAERTGGSVSTLTIQRTQQEDSAVYLCASSSGGGTGELFFGEGSRLTVL.

This chain joins TRBV28 and TRBJ2-1; TRBD2 matches 8 bases. The CDR3 has 13 amino acids. With V trimmed by 5 bases and J by 10 bases, 7 bases remained unmatched. Germline V gives CDR1 MDHEN, CDR2 SYDVKM. The CDR3 sequence: CASSLGGAGEQFF. DNA of the CDR3: TGTGCCAGCAGTCTCGGGGGGGCGGGGGAGCAGTTCTTC. Using reference TRBV28 and TRBJ2-1 for the parts outside the CDR3, the full variable domain is DVKVTQSSRYLVKRTGEKVFLECVQDMDHENMFWYRQDPGLGLRLIYFSYDVKMKEKGDIPEGYSVSREKKERFSLILESASTNQTSMYLCASSLGGAGEQFFGPGTRLTVL.

This chain connects TRBV5-1 to TRBJ1-2; TRBD1 is a possible D gene (6 bases). This CDR3 contains 13 residues. Trimming took 1 base from V and 8 from J, leaving 12 bases between them. CDR1 is SGHRS, CDR2 YFSETQ, per germline. Written as DNA, the CDR3 is TGCGCCAGCAGCTTGTCAGGGGAGAGCGGCTACACCTTC. Its translation is CASSLSGESGYTF.

The rearrangement links TRBV7-9 to TRBJ2-7; 7 nucleotides align to TRBD1. After removal of 5 bases from V and 7 bases from J, the junction contained 11 bases not matched to a gene. The length of the CDR3 is 14 residues. Germline values: CDR1 SEHNR, CDR2 FQNEAQ (reference sequence). The CDR3 spells CASSPGTALREQYF. The DNA for the CDR3 is TGTGCCAGCAGCCCCGGGACAGCTCTGAGAGAGCAGTACTTC.

V gene TRBV6-1 combines with J gene TRBJ1-2; 7 positions agree with TRBD1. The CDR3 covers 14 residues. Germline assignment: CDR1 MNHNS and CDR2 SASEGT. V shed 7 bases and J 8 bases; nucleotides not matched to a gene: 13. The CDR3 bases are TGTGCCAGCACCCCGGGACAGCCAGGGGGGGGCTACACCTTC. Amino acid sequence: CASTPGQPGGGYTF.

V is TRBV5-8 and J is TRBJ2-5; TRBD2 matches at 9 bases. CDR1 is SGHTS, CDR2 YDEGEE, per germline. The CDR3 totals 13 residues. Losses at the gene ends were 5 bases for V and 5 bases for J; bases not matched to a gene: 4. The DNA for the CDR3 is TGTGCCAGCAGGTGGACTAGCGTGGAGACCCAGTACTTC. Its translation: CASRWTSVETQYF.

This clone was counted a few times. The DNA of the CDR3 is TGTGCCTGGAGTCGCCCCGGGACAGTATACCTCCACTTT. It specifies CAWSRPGTVYLHF. The chain couples TRBV30 to TRBJ1-6; 7 bases match TRBD1. The J segment lost 15 bases and the V segment lost 2 bases, leaving 10 bases of the junction unmatched. The CDR3 length is 13 residues. Germline values: CDR1 GTSNPN, CDR2 SVGIG (reference sequence). Full variable domain (rest looked up from reference TRBV30 and TRBJ1-6): SQTIHQWPATLVQPVGSPLSLECTVEGTSNPNLYWYRQAAGRGLQLLFYSVGIGQISSEVPQNLSASRPQDRQFILSSKKLLLSDSGFYLCAWSRPGTVYLHFGNGTRLTVT.

The gene calls are TRBV7-2 and TRBJ2-1; the match to TRBD2 covers 9 bases. This CDR3 region has 16 residues. With 4 bases clipped from V and 10 bases from J, the junction kept 14 bases outside the gene matches. Germline CDR1 is SGHTA and CDR2 is FQGNSA. CDR3 DNA: TGTGCCAGCAGCTCCCCCGTAGCGGGAGTTGCCCAGGAGCAGTTCTTC. This gives the protein CASSSPVAGVAQEQFF.

Only one count was recorded for this clone. This chain links TRBV7-9 with TRBJ2-5; 7 nucleotides match TRBD2. CDR3 length: 16 residues. The germline V gene encodes CDR1 SEHNR and CDR2 FQNEAQ (reference sequence). The junction had 7 bases not matched to a gene; V was cut back by 1 base and J by 2 bases. Here the CDR3 DNA reads TGTGCCAGCAGCTTAGGGTCTGGGGGGGGACAAGAGACCCAGTACTTC. Its translation is CASSLGSGGGQETQYF. Full variable domain (missing parts from reference TRBV7-9 and TRBJ2-5): DTGVSQNPRHKITKRGQNVTFRCDPISEHNRLYWYRQTLGQGPEFLTYFQNEAQLEKSRLLSDRFSAERPKGSFSTLEIQRTEQGDSAMYLCASSLGSGGGQETQYFGPGTRLLVL.

This chain connects TRBV19 to TRBJ2-7; TRBD2 aligns across 13 bases. The CDR3 totals 15 residues. V shed 5 bases, J shed 7 bases, and the junction held 8 bases outside the gene matches. CDR1 is LNHDA and CDR2 is SQIVND in the germline V gene (reference sequence). The CDR3 is CASSSSPGLAGEQYF. The CDR3 DNA sequence: TGTGCCAGTAGTTCGTCACCGGGACTAGCGGGAGAGCAGTACTTC.

This clone turned up a few times. The chain is built from TRBV7-8 and TRBJ2-5, with 8 bases matching TRBD2. CDR1 and CDR2 (germline): SGHVS, FQNEAQ. Trimming took 5 bases from V and 5 from J; bases not matched to a gene: 4. This CDR3 contains 13 residues. The CDR3 nucleotides read TGTGCCAGCAGCACCCGGACTAGCGAGACCCAGTACTTC. Translation: CASSTRTSETQYF.

This clone was observed once. This chain links TRBV27 with TRBJ1-5, with 9 bases fitting TRBD1. The germline CDR1 and CDR2 sequences are MNHEY and SMNVEV (reference sequence). Trimming cost V 7 bases and J 2 bases; bases outside gene matches: 6. The CDR3 is 15 residues long. CDR3 amino acids: CASKRQGGGNQPQHF. The DNA for the CDR3 is TGTGCCAGCAAACGACAGGGGGGCGGCAATCAGCCCCAGCATTTT.

The CDR3 protein is CASSPLTQGNEQFF. For the CDR3, the DNA is TGTGCCAGCAGCCCCCTCACACAGGGGAATGAGCAGTTCTTC. The chain carries TRBV11-2 and TRBJ2-1; TRBD1 matches 7 bases. CDR3 length equals 14 residues. Per the germline V gene, CDR1 is SGHAT and CDR2 is FQNNGV. Germline trimming cut 5 bases from V and 7 bases from J; bases unmatched to any gene: 8.

The chain joins TRBV11-2 to TRBJ1-1, with TRBD1 matching over 10 bases. Germline-derived CDR1 and CDR2 are SGHAT and FQNNGV. V lost 7 bases to trimming and J lost 5 bases; unmatched junction nucleotides: 4. CDR3 length: 13 amino acids. DNA of the CDR3: TGTGCCAGCAAAGACAGGGGGCTTACTGAAGCTTTCTTT. Protein sequence: CASKDRGLTEAFF.

The chain carries TRBV29-1 and TRBJ1-2, with no clear D. Germline CDR1 reads SQVTM; CDR2 reads ANQGSEA. V gave up 4 bases and J gave up 4 bases, with 13 bases separating them. The CDR3 runs to 13 residues. Here the CDR3 reads CSVGAGGSYGYTF. Here the CDR3 DNA reads TGCAGCGTTGGGGCTGGAGGGAGCTATGGCTACACCTTC. Looking up the rest from reference TRBV29-1 and TRBJ1-2 gives the full variable domain: SAVISQKPSRDICQRGTSLTIQCQVDSQVTMMFWYRQQPGQSLTLIATANQGSEATYESGFVIDKFPISRPNLTFSTLTVSNMSPEDSSIYLCSVGAGGSYGYTFGSGTRLTVV.

The chain employs TRBV11-3 and TRBJ2-2; 7 positions agree with TRBD1. The CDR3 loop spans 17 amino acids. Losses at the gene ends were 5 bases for V and 0 bases for J; bases not matched to a gene: 9. Per the germline V gene, CDR1 is SGHNT and CDR2 is YENEEA. The CDR3 coding sequence is TGTGCCAGCAGCCATACTAGGACAGGTGCGAACACCGGGGAGCTGTTTTTT. Its translation is CASSHTRTGANTGELFF.

The chain joins TRBV25-1 to TRBJ1-6, with D unresolved. This CDR3 is built from 14 residues. V lost 4 bases and J 4 bases, leaving 8 bases between the germline ends. Germline V gene sequence: CDR1 MGHDK, CDR2 SYGVNS. The CDR3, as DNA: TGTGCCAGCAGTGCGTTTTCTTATAATTCACCCCTCCACTTT. This gives the protein CASSAFSYNSPLHF. Based on the CDR3 plus reference TRBV25-1 and TRBJ1-6, the full variable domain is EADIYQTPRYLVIGTGKKITLECSQTMGHDKMYWYQQDPGMELHLIHYSYGVNSTEKGDLSSESTVSRIRTEHFPLTLESARPSHTSQYLCASSAFSYNSPLHFGNGTRLTVT.

In its sample, this clone was seen once. The genes are TRBV10-1 and TRBJ1-5; a possible D gene is TRBD1 (5 bases). V lost 2 bases to trimming and J lost 6 bases, with 5 bases between them. This CDR3 spans 12 amino acids. Germline V gives CDR1 WNHNN, CDR2 SYGVQD (reference sequence). CDR3 DNA sequence: TGCGCCAGCAGTGAGGACAGTCAGCCCCAGCATTTT. Its translation is CASSEDSQPQHF.

This sequence joins TRBV6-1 and TRBJ1-5; the D gene is possibly TRBD1 (6 bases). This CDR3 has 13 amino acids. In germline, CDR1 is MNHNS, CDR2 SASEGT. V gave up 5 bases and J gave up 7 bases, with 12 bases separating them. CDR3 DNA sequence: TGTGCCAGCAGTTTTGGGGGCTGGCAGCCCCAGCATTTT. It specifies CASSFGGWQPQHF.

This chain links TRBV30 with TRBJ1-5; TRBD1 agrees at 7 bases. The CDR3 totals 15 residues. Germline-derived CDR1 and CDR2 are GTSNPN and SVGIG (reference sequence). The trim removed 2 bases at V and 0 bases at J, leaving 4 bases unmatched. The CDR3 nucleotides read TGTGCCTGGAGTAAAGGGACAGCTAGCAATCAGCCCCAGCATTTT. This gives the protein CAWSKGTASNQPQHF.

This sequence joins TRBV6-6 and TRBJ1-1, with TRBD1 identical over 9 bases. Losses at the gene ends were 4 bases for V and 7 bases for J; bases not matched to a gene: 7. The CDR3 contains 14 residues. CDR1 and CDR2 (germline): MNHNY, SVGAGI (reference sequence). The CDR3 protein is CASSLQGAGGEAFF. CDR3 bases: TGTGCCAGCAGTTTACAGGGGGCTGGGGGTGAAGCTTTCTTT.

The V call is TRBV19, the J call TRBJ2-5; perhaps TRBD2 as D (6 bases). The CDR3 is 15 amino acids. Trimming cost V 5 bases and J 5 bases, with 18 bases left between them. Germline V lookup: CDR1 LNHDA, CDR2 SQIVND (reference sequence). The CDR3 reads CASSARRDQVETQYF. CDR3 coding DNA: TGTGCCAGTAGTGCCCGGCGGGACCAGGTGGAGACCCAGTACTTC.

This clone was seen more than once but under ten times. The chain is built from TRBV4-2 and TRBJ2-7; D is unresolved. The CDR3 covers 14 residues. From germline, CDR1 is LGHNA and CDR2 YNFKEQ. V was pared by 1 base and J by 3 bases, with 10 bases between. The CDR3 region is CASSQGSSGYEQYF. The CDR3 nucleotides are TGTGCCAGCAGCCAAGGTTCCTCGGGCTACGAGCAGTACTTC.

V gene TRBV30 combines with J gene TRBJ2-2; a possible D gene is TRBD1 (6 bases). Germline-derived CDR1 and CDR2 are GTSNPN and SVGIG (reference sequence). Trimming stripped 2 bases from V and 7 bases from J, with 20 bases between. The CDR3 is made up of 16 amino acids. CDR3 in amino acids: CAWSLTGQSLGGELFF. Here the CDR3 DNA reads TGTGCCTGGAGTCTCACAGGACAGAGCCTGGGCGGGGAGCTGTTTTTT. The full variable domain, with the rest looked up from reference TRBV30 and TRBJ2-2, is SQTIHQWPATLVQPVGSPLSLECTVEGTSNPNLYWYRQAAGRGLQLLFYSVGIGQISSEVPQNLSASRPQDRQFILSSKKLLLSDSGFYLCAWSLTGQSLGGELFFGEGSRLTVL.

In regard to this clone: At one end the junction does not follow the germline gene, possibly because of a read error. The rearrangement uses TRBV7-2 and TRBJ1-2; D is ambiguous. The CDR3 is 15 residues long. Germline V CDR1 and CDR2: SGHTA, FQGNSA. The CDR3 spells CASTLSGRTTYGYTF. The DNA of the CDR3 is TGTGCCAGCACCTTAAGCGGACGGACTACCTATGGCTACACCTTC. Complete variable domain (other parts from reference TRBV7-2 and TRBJ1-2): GAGVSQSPSNKVTEKGKDVELRCDPISGHTALYWYRQSLGQGLEFLIYFQGNSAPDKSGLPSDRFSAERTGGSVSTLTIQRTQQEDSAVYLCASTLSGRTTYGYTFGSGTRLTVV.

The V gene is TRBV19, the J gene TRBJ2-7; 10 nucleotides align to TRBD1. This CDR3 has 15 residues. V was pared by 3 bases and J by 2 bases, with 4 bases of the junction left unmatched. Germline V gene lookup returns CDR1 LNHDA and CDR2 SQIVND (reference sequence). The CDR3 nucleotides are TGTGCCAGTAGTATCCCGGGACAGGGGACCTACGAGCAGTACTTC. This codes for CASSIPGQGTYEQYF.

The chain has TRBV11-2 and TRBJ2-3; D gene unclear. Between the trimmed V and J ends, which lost 3 bases and 0 bases, there was a span of 7 bases. The CDR3 runs 14 residues. Germline V gives CDR1 SGHAT, CDR2 FQNNGV. Here the CDR3 reads CASSLTRSTDTQYF. CDR3 DNA sequence: TGTGCCAGCAGCTTGACCAGGAGCACAGATACGCAGTATTTT.

This chain joins TRBV28 and TRBJ1-1, with 7 bases that match TRBD1. The CDR3 covers 12 residues. Losses at the gene ends were 7 bases for V and 3 bases for J; bases not matched to a gene: 2. The germline gives CDR1 MDHEN, CDR2 SYDVKM. The CDR3 DNA sequence: TGTGCCAGCACCCAGGGGGACACTGAAGCTTTCTTT. It yields the protein CASTQGDTEAFF.

CDR3 sequence reads: CASSTGQGRAGYTF. DNA for the CDR3: TGCGCCAGCAGCACCGGACAGGGGAGGGCTGGCTACACCTTC. This chain uses TRBV5-1 with TRBJ1-2; 9 positions agree with TRBD1. Trimming at V came to 4 bases and at J to 7 bases, leaving 8 bases not matched to a gene. From germline, CDR1 is SGHRS and CDR2 YFSETQ. The CDR3 sequence is 14 residues long.